Sequencing of this TCR beta chain was carried out in a study of cytomegalovirus exposure and HLA in healthy donors. General study findings and limits: Confirmation in vitro established that a few CMV-associated chains were specific for CMV antigens. 164 TCR beta chains were listed as cytomegalovirus-associated. With DRB1 most and HLA-C fewest, TCR association rates differed between HLA loci in a later analysis.

As regards this clone: Its antigen is currently unknown.

The germline V gene encodes CDR1 SGHDT and CDR2 YYEEEE. The CDR3 is 13 residues long. V dropped 5 bases and J dropped 4; count of bases not matched to a gene: 5. The PCR ran on 60 Vbeta and 13 Jbeta primers. Data came from immunoSEQ multiplex PCR; TCRdb stores just in-frame clones and leaves some out. Among approximately 150,000 clones, 65% to 85% were seen once, and the ten largest hold roughly 4%. This rearrangement joins TRBV5-6 to TRBJ2-5, with 7 positions matching TRBD1. The sequence came from a woman aged 40 to 50 in good health and CMV-seropositive. What was sequenced was PBMCs. CDR3 in amino acids: CASSFEGAETQYF. DNA for the CDR3: TGTGCCAGCAGTTTCGAGGGGGCAGAGACCCAGTACTTC.